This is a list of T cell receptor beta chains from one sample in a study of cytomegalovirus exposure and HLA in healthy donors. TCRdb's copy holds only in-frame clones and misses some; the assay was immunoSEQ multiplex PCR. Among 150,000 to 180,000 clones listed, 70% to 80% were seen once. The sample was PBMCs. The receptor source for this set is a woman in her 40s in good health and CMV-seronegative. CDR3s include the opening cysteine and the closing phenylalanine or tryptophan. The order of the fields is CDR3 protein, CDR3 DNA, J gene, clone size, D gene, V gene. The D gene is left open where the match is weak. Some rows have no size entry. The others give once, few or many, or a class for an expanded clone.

CDR3 protein: CASSLDNRRNTEAFF
CDR3 DNA: TGTGCCAGCAGTTTAGATAACAGGCGGAACACTGAAGCTTTCTTT
J gene: TRBJ1-1
clone size: -
D gene: -
V gene: TRBV6-5

CDR3 protein: CASSYSLAVLLNEQFF
CDR3 DNA: TGCGCCAGCAGCTACTCACTAGCGGTCCTTTTAAATGAGCAGTTCTTC
J gene: TRBJ2-1
clone size: -
D gene: TRBD2
V gene: TRBV5-1

CDR3 protein: CASSQDPGGGDEQYF
CDR3 DNA: TGCGCCAGCAGCCAAGACCCCGGGGGGGGAGACGAGCAGTACTTC
J gene: TRBJ2-7
clone size: -
D gene: TRBD2
V gene: TRBV4-1

CDR3 protein: CARRRDTPSYEQYF
CDR3 DNA: TGTGCCCGACGCCGGGACACTCCCTCCTACGAGCAGTACTTC
J gene: TRBJ2-7
clone size: once
D gene: -
V gene: TRBV6-1

CDR3 protein: CASSTTGDSEKLFF
CDR3 DNA: TGTGCCAGCAGCACTACAGGGGATAGCGAAAAACTGTTTTTT
J gene: TRBJ1-4
clone size: -
D gene: TRBD1
V gene: TRBV7-6

CDR3 protein: CASSRGPGTEGDGYTF
CDR3 DNA: TGTGCCAGCAGCCGTGGCCCCGGGACAGAGGGGGATGGCTACACCTTC
J gene: TRBJ1-2
clone size: -
D gene: TRBD1
V gene: TRBV7-8

CDR3 protein: CAWSAGTRGEKLFF
CDR3 DNA: TGTGCCTGGAGTGCTGGGACCAGGGGCGAAAAACTGTTTTTT
J gene: TRBJ1-4
clone size: -
D gene: -
V gene: TRBV30

CDR3 protein: CASSDSRVTAYFF
CDR3 DNA: TGCGCCAGCAGTGATTCTCGAGTGACTGCGTACTTCTTT
J gene: TRBJ1-1
clone size: once
D gene: -
V gene: TRBV10-1

CDR3 protein: CASSFPGTALGGYTF
CDR3 DNA: TGTGCCAGCAGTTTCCCCGGGACAGCTTTAGGGGGCTACACCTTC
J gene: TRBJ1-2
clone size: -
D gene: TRBD1
V gene: TRBV28

CDR3 protein: CASSPLPGTFTDTQYF
CDR3 DNA: TGTGCCAGCAGCCCCCTCCCTGGGACATTCACAGATACGCAGTATTTT
J gene: TRBJ2-3
clone size: -
D gene: -
V gene: TRBV5-5

CDR3 protein: CASSFHTDTQYF
CDR3 DNA: TGTGCCAGCAGCTTCCACACAGATACGCAGTATTTT
J gene: TRBJ2-3
clone size: -
D gene: -
V gene: TRBV7-9

CDR3 protein: CASSLGTSGSSGVDEQYF
CDR3 DNA: TGCGCCAGCAGCTTGGGGACTAGCGGGAGCTCCGGGGTCGACGAGCAGTACTTC
J gene: TRBJ2-7
clone size: -
D gene: TRBD2
V gene: TRBV5-1

CDR3 protein: CASSADWSGGYTF
CDR3 DNA: TGTGCCAGCAGCGCCGACTGGAGTGGGGGCTACACCTTC
J gene: TRBJ1-2
clone size: -
D gene: -
V gene: TRBV9

CDR3 protein: CASSIPDRGNEQFF
CDR3 DNA: TGTGCCAGCAGCATCCCCGACAGGGGCAATGAGCAGTTCTTC
J gene: TRBJ2-1
clone size: -
D gene: TRBD1
V gene: TRBV7-6

CDR3 protein: CASSAPGQSRRNTEAFF
CDR3 DNA: TGTGCCAGCAGTGCCCCGGGACAGTCGAGAAGGAACACTGAAGCTTTCTTT
J gene: TRBJ1-1
clone size: once
D gene: TRBD1
V gene: TRBV6-1

CDR3 protein: CASSLATSGSGGGTDTQYF
CDR3 DNA: TGTGCCAGCAGCTTAGCTACTAGCGGGAGTGGTGGGGGAACAGATACGCAGTATTTT
J gene: TRBJ2-3
clone size: -
D gene: TRBD2
V gene: TRBV7-8

CDR3 protein: CASSDLRKGALDGYTF
CDR3 DNA: TGTGCCAGCAGTGACCTAAGGAAGGGGGCCTTAGATGGCTACACCTTC
J gene: TRBJ1-2
clone size: -
D gene: TRBD1
V gene: TRBV28

CDR3 protein: CASSATRRGSNQPQHF
CDR3 DNA: TGTGCCAGCAGCGCCACCCGCCGGGGGAGCAATCAGCCCCAGCATTTT
J gene: TRBJ1-5
clone size: -
D gene: -
V gene: TRBV7-2

CDR3 protein: CSVAQTMNTEAFF
CDR3 DNA: TGCAGCGTTGCACAGACCATGAACACTGAAGCTTTCTTT
J gene: TRBJ1-1
clone size: -
D gene: -
V gene: TRBV29-1

CDR3 protein: CASRDRISGANVLTF
CDR3 DNA: TGTGCCAGCAGGGACAGGATCTCTGGGGCCAACGTCCTGACTTTC
J gene: TRBJ2-6
clone size: once
D gene: TRBD1
V gene: TRBV6-1

CDR3 protein: CASSYWTGGYEQYF
CDR3 DNA: TGTGCTAGCAGCTATTGGACAGGGGGCTACGAGCAGTACTTC
J gene: TRBJ2-7
clone size: -
D gene: TRBD1
V gene: TRBV7-7

CDR3 protein: CASSFSGGNTEAFF
CDR3 DNA: TGCGCCAGCAGCTTTTCGGGGGGGAACACTGAAGCTTTCTTT
J gene: TRBJ1-1
clone size: once
D gene: -
V gene: TRBV5-1

CDR3 protein: CASGLVRFAQPQHF
CDR3 DNA: TGTGCTAGTGGTTTGGTGAGGTTCGCTCAGCCCCAGCATTTT
J gene: TRBJ1-5
clone size: few
D gene: -
V gene: TRBV12-5

CDR3 protein: CASSVFPPGQASSYNSPLHF
CDR3 DNA: TGTGCCAGCAGTGTCTTCCCCCCGGGACAGGCCAGCTCCTATAATTCACCCCTCCACTTT
J gene: TRBJ1-6
clone size: -
D gene: TRBD1
V gene: TRBV2

CDR3 protein: CAISERGRELDEQFF
CDR3 DNA: TGTGCCATCAGTGAGCGCGGGCGGGAGTTGGATGAGCAGTTCTTC
J gene: TRBJ2-1
clone size: -
D gene: TRBD2
V gene: TRBV10-3

CDR3 protein: CAWSVRPGSSGNTIYF
CDR3 DNA: TGTGCCTGGAGTGTACGTCCGGGAAGCTCTGGAAACACCATATATTTT
J gene: TRBJ1-3
clone size: -
D gene: -
V gene: TRBV30

CDR3 protein: CASSTRQGATGELFF
CDR3 DNA: TGTGCCAGCAGCACCCGACAGGGAGCCACCGGGGAGCTGTTTTTT
J gene: TRBJ2-2
clone size: -
D gene: TRBD1
V gene: TRBV7-9

CDR3 protein: CASARRGTGDYEQYF
CDR3 DNA: TGTGCCAGCGCCAGACGGGGGACAGGGGACTACGAGCAGTACTTC
J gene: TRBJ2-7
clone size: -
D gene: TRBD1
V gene: TRBV7-9

CDR3 protein: CASSVAGAGQETQYF
CDR3 DNA: TGTGCCAGCAGTGTAGCGGGAGCAGGGCAGGAGACCCAGTACTTC
J gene: TRBJ2-5
clone size: -
D gene: TRBD2
V gene: TRBV25-1

CDR3 protein: CASSDHFRGSGNTIYF
CDR3 DNA: TGTGCCAGCAGTGATCACTTTCGGGGCTCTGGAAACACCATATATTTT
J gene: TRBJ1-3
clone size: -
D gene: -
V gene: TRBV6-1

CDR3 protein: CASSPLGRAGGAYEQYF
CDR3 DNA: TGCGCCAGCAGCCCCCTTGGTCGAGCGGGAGGTGCCTACGAGCAGTACTTC
J gene: TRBJ2-7
clone size: -
D gene: TRBD2
V gene: TRBV5-1

CDR3 protein: CASSYQDRGARYTF
CDR3 DNA: TGTGCCAGCAGTTACCAGGACAGGGGGGCCCGCTACACCTTC
J gene: TRBJ1-2
clone size: -
D gene: TRBD1
V gene: TRBV6-5

CDR3 protein: CASSFTRETQYF
CDR3 DNA: TGTGCCAGCAGCTTTACTAGGGAGACCCAGTACTTC
J gene: TRBJ2-5
clone size: -
D gene: -
V gene: TRBV5-4

CDR3 protein: CASSHSGEETQYF
CDR3 DNA: TGTGCCAGCAGCCACAGCGGGGAAGAGACCCAGTACTTC
J gene: TRBJ2-5
clone size: -
D gene: TRBD2
V gene: TRBV5-5

CDR3 protein: CASSVLAGEPKYF
CDR3 DNA: TGTGCCAGCAGCGTACTAGCGGGAGAACCGAAGTACTTC
J gene: TRBJ2-7
clone size: -
D gene: TRBD2
V gene: TRBV9

CDR3 protein: CASSLRQGDEQYF
CDR3 DNA: TGTGCCAGCAGCTTACGACAGGGGGACGAGCAGTACTTC
J gene: TRBJ2-7
clone size: few
D gene: TRBD1
V gene: TRBV13

CDR3 protein: CASSLRRLAAGKTQYF
CDR3 DNA: TGTGCCAGCAGCTTAAGAAGGCTTGCGGCGGGAAAGACCCAGTACTTC
J gene: TRBJ2-5
clone size: -
D gene: -
V gene: TRBV11-2

CDR3 protein: CSVGGMGGPAVYEQYF
CDR3 DNA: TGCAGCGTTGGCGGCATGGGAGGGCCCGCAGTCTACGAGCAGTACTTC
J gene: TRBJ2-7
clone size: -
D gene: TRBD2
V gene: TRBV29-1

CDR3 protein: CASSIVSYNEQFF
CDR3 DNA: TGTGCCAGCAGTATCGTCTCCTACAATGAGCAGTTCTTC
J gene: TRBJ2-1
clone size: -
D gene: -
V gene: TRBV7-2